This is a list of T cell receptor beta chains from one sample in a study of cytomegalovirus exposure and HLA in healthy donors. Produced via immunoSEQ multiplex PCR; TCRdb's table is partial and in-frame only. Here the sample spans 80,000 to 130,000 clones, 70% to 85% being singletons. Sample: PBMCs. The receptors shown here come from a woman younger than 35 in good health and CMV-seronegative. Both conserved end residues are part of each CDR3. Each record gives: J gene, V gene, CDR3 protein.

J gene: -
V gene: TRBV4-1
CDR3 protein: CASSSRDPGAYEQYF

J gene: TRBJ1-3
V gene: TRBV30
CDR3 protein: CACQTGDGNTIYF

J gene: TRBJ2-7
V gene: TRBV28
CDR3 protein: CASSRGQVTYF

J gene: -
V gene: TRBV27
CDR3 protein: CASSFGSSGPTYEQYF

J gene: TRBJ1-1
V gene: TRBV10-3
CDR3 protein: CAISGSTANTEAFF

J gene: TRBJ1-6
V gene: TRBV5-6
CDR3 protein: CASSPGTGAYNSPLHF

J gene: TRBJ2-1
V gene: TRBV11-1
CDR3 protein: CASSFSGRWGNEQFF

J gene: TRBJ1-2
V gene: TRBV6-6
CDR3 protein: CASRAIGGGGGGGYTF

J gene: TRBJ2-7
V gene: TRBV6-1
CDR3 protein: CASSEVTGDYEQYF

J gene: TRBJ1-2
V gene: TRBV7-3
CDR3 protein: CASSLVGGALSSGYTF

J gene: TRBJ2-3
V gene: TRBV7-2
CDR3 protein: CASSPRTGSTDTQYF

J gene: TRBJ1-5
V gene: TRBV14
CDR3 protein: CASSRLAGQPQHF